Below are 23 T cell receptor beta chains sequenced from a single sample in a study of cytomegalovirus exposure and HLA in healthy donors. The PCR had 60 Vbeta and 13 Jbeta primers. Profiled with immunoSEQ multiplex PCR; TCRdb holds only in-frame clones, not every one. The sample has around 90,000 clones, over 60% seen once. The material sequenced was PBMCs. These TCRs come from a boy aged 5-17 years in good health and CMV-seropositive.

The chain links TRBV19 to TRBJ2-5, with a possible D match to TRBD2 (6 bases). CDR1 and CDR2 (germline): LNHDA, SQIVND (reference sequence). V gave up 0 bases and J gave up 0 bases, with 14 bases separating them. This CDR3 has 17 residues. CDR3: CASSIDGTRLYQETQYF. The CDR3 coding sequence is TGTGCCAGTAGTATAGATGGGACTCGTTTGTACCAAGAGACCCAGTACTTC.

CDR3 amino acids: CASSQTGQGFADTQYF. DNA for the CDR3: TGCGCCAGCAGCCAAACAGGACAGGGTTTTGCAGATACGCAGTATTTT. The chain links TRBV5-1 to TRBJ2-3; TRBD1 agrees at 8 bases. V dropped 4 bases and J dropped 4; count of bases not matched to a gene: 11. The CDR3 loop spans 16 amino acids. CDR1 is SGHRS and CDR2 is YFSETQ in the germline V gene.

In DNA form, the CDR3 reads TGTGCCAGCAGCTTAGAAACGAGGAATTCACCCCTCCACTTT. It codes for CASSLETRNSPLHF. The chain has TRBV7-2 and TRBJ1-6, with D unclear. CDR1 is SGHTA, CDR2 FQGNSA, per germline. V shed 1 base and J shed 7 bases, with 8 bases lying between them. CDR3 length: 14 amino acids.

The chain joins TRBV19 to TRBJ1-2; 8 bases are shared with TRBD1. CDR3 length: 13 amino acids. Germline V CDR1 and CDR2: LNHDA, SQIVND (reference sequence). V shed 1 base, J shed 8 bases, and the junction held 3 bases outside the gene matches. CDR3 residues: CASSIGDRQGYTF. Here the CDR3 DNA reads TGTGCCAGTAGTATAGGGGACAGGCAAGGCTACACCTTC. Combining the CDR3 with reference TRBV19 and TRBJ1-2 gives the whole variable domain DGGITQSPKYLFRKEGQNVTLSCEQNLNHDAMYWYRQDPGQGLRLIYYSQIVNDFQKGDIAEGYSVSREKKESFPLTVTSAQKNPTAFYLCASSIGDRQGYTFGSGTRLTVV.

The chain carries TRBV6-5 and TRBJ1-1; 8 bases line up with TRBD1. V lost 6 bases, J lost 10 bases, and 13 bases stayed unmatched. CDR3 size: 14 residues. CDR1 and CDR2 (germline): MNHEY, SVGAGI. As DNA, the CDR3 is TGTGCCAGCAGACTAGGACAGGGCGGGAAGGGAGCTTTCTTT. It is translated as CASRLGQGGKGAFF.

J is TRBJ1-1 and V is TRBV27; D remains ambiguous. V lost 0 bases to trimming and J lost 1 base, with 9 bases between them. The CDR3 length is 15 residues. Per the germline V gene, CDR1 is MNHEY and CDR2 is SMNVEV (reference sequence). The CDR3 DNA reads TGTGCCAGCAGTTTATCCTTACTAAGGAACACTGAAGCTTTCTTT. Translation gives CASSLSLLRNTEAFF.

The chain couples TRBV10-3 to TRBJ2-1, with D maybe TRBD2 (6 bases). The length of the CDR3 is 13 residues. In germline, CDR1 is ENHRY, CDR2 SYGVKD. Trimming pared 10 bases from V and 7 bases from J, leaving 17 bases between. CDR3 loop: CATNRPAGNEQFF. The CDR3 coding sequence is TGTGCCACCAACCGGCCTGCGGGAAATGAGCAGTTCTTC.

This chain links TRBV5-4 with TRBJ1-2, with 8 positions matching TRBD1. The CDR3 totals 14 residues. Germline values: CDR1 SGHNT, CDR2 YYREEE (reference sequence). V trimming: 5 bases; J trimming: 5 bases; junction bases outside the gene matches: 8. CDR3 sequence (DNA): TGTGCCAGCAGGGGGACAGGCCTTGCTTATGGCTACACCTTC. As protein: CASRGTGLAYGYTF.

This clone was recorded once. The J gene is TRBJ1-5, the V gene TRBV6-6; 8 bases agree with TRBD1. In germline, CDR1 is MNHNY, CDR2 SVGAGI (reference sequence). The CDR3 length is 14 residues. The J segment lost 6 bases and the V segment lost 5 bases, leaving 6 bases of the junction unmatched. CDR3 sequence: CASSQGALGQPQHF. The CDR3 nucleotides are TGTGCCAGCAGTCAGGGGGCTTTAGGTCAGCCCCAGCATTTT.

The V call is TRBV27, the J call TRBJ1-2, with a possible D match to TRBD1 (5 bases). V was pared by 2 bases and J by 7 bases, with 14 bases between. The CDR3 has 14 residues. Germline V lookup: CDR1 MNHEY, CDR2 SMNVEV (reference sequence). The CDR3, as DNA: TGTGCCAGCAGTTTAATTGGGGGACTCGGTGGCTACACCTTC. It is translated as CASSLIGGLGGYTF.

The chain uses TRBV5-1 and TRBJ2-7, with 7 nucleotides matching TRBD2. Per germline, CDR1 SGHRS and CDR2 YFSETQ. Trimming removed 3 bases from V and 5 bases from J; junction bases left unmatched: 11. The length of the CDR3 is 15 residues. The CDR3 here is CASSSRPGGWDEQYF. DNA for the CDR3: TGCGCCAGCAGCTCACGCCCGGGGGGATGGGACGAGCAGTACTTC.

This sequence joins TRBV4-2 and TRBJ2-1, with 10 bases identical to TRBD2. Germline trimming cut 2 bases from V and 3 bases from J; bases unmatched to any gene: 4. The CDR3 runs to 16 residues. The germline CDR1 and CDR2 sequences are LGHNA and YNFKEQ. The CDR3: CASSQPGTSVYNEQFF. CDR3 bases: TGTGCCAGCAGCCAACCCGGGACTAGCGTCTACAATGAGCAGTTCTTC.

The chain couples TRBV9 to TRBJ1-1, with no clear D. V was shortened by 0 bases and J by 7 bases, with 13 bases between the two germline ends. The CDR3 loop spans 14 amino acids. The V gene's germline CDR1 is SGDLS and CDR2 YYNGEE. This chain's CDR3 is CASSVGQVGGEAFF. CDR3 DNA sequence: TGTGCCAGCAGCGTAGGGCAGGTGGGTGGTGAAGCTTTCTTT.

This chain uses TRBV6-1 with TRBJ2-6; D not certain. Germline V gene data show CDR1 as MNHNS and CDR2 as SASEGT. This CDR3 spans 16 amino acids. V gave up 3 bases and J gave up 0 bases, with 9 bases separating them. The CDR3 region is CASSEEPASGANVLTF. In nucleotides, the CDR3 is TGTGCCAGCAGTGAGGAGCCAGCCTCTGGGGCCAACGTCCTGACTTTC.

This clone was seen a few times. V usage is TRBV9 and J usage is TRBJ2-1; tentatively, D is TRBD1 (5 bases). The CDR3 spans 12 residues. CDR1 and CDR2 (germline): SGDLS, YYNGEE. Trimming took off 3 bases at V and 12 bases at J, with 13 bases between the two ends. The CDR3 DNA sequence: TGTGCCAGCAGCGCGGGCGCAGGGTTGCAGTTCTTC. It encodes CASSAGAGLQFF.

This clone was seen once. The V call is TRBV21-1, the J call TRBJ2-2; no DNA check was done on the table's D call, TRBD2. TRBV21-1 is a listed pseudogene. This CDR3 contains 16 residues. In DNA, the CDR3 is TGTGCCAGCAGCATTCGATCGGGGTGGACCACCGGGGAGCTGTTTTTT. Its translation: CASSIRSGWTTGELFF.

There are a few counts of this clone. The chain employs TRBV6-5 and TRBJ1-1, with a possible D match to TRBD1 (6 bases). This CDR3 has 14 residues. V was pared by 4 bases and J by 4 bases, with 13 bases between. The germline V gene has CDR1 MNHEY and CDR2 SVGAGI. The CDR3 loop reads CASSLGAGITEAFF. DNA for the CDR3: TGTGCCAGCAGTTTGGGGGCAGGGATCACTGAAGCTTTCTTT.

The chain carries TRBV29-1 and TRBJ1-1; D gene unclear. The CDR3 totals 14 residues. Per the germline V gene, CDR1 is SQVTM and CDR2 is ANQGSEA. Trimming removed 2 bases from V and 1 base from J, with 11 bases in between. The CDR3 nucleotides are TGCAGCGTTGAACCCCGGGAGAAGAACACTGAAGCTTTCTTT. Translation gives CSVEPREKNTEAFF.

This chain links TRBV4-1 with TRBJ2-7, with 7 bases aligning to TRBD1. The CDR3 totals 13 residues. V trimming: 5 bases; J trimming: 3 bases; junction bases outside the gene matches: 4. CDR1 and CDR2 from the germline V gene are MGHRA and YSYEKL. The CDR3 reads CASSRDSRYEQYF. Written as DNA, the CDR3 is TGCGCCAGCAGCAGGGACAGCCGCTACGAGCAGTACTTC.

The CDR3 loop is CASSSGPRPYGYTF. CDR3 in DNA: TGTGCCAGCAGCAGCGGACCCCGGCCCTATGGCTACACCTTC. The chain carries TRBV5-6 and TRBJ1-2; D is unresolved. Looked up from germline, CDR1 is SGHDT and CDR2 is YYEEEE. This CDR3 is 14 amino acids long. V was shortened by 4 bases and J by 4 bases, with 14 bases between the two germline ends.

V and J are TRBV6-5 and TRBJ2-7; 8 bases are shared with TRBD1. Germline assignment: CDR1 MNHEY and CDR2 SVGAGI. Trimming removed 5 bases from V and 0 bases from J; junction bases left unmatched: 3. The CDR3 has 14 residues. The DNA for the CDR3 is TGTGCCAGCAGTCGGACAGGGCTCTCCTACGAGCAGTACTTC. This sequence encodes CASSRTGLSYEQYF.

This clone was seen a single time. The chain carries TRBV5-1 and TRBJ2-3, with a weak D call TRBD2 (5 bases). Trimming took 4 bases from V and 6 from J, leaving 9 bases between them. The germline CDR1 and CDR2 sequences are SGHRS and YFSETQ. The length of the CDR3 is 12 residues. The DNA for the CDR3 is TGCGCCAGCAGCCTCGCGGGTGATACGCAGTATTTT. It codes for CASSLAGDTQYF.

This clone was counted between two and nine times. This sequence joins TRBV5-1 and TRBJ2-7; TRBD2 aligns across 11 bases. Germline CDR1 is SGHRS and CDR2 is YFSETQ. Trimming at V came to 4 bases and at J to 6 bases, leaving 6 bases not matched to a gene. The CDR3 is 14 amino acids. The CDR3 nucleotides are TGCGCCAGCAGCGCCACTAGCGGGAGTCTCGAGCAGTACTTC. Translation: CASSATSGSLEQYF. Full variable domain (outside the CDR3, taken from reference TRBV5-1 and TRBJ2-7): KAGVTQTPRYLIKTRGQQVTLSCSPISGHRSVSWYQQTPGQGLQFLFEYFSETQRNKGNFPGRFSGRQFSNSRSEMNVSTLELGDSALYLCASSATSGSLEQYFGPGTRLTVT.